The TCR beta chain described here comes from a study of T-cell memory formation after mild COVID-19. Overall study context: Clusters were largely donor specific. The study's findings and limits: Clones that shrank (day 15 to 85) were balanced CD4/CD8, whereas later expanders leaned CD4+. Second-wave clones peaking on day 37 lacked confirmed SARS-CoV-2 specificity. Pre-infection memory already had some responding clones, implying cross-reactive memory joined.

MiXCR was run by TCRdb on the 5' RACE reads, yielding one entry per CDR3 protein. The profile shows 300,000 to 400,000 distinct CDR3 sequences, more than 15% of them singletons. Only a few counts were recorded for this clonotype. The antigen is unknown. Looked up from germline, CDR1 is SEHNR and CDR2 is FQNEAQ (reference sequence). The CDR3 loop spans 17 amino acids. Trimming at V came to 5 bases and at J to 0 bases, leaving 11 bases not matched to a gene. The sequencing input was PBMCs or a T cell subset sorted from them (not recorded which). The clonotype originates from a man younger than 35 who had mild COVID-19 (a few samples of this study predate the infection). Cell type and time point are not known. V and J are TRBV7-9 and TRBJ2-3, with 7 positions matching TRBD2. The CDR3 is CASSRGNGGRSTDTQYF. In DNA form, the CDR3 reads TGTGCCAGCAGCCGCGGAAACGGGGGGAGGAGCACAGATACGCAGTATTTT.